This TCR beta chain emerged from a study of T cells in women clearing cervical HPV infection. Overall study: HLA type could not be excluded as a confounder.

Study conclusions and caveats: Cases carried less TRBV6-7 than controls: 0.11% versus 0.16%.

Genomic DNA, averaging 1200 ng per sample, yielded TCR beta CDR3 via immunoSEQ. The data were produced by immunoSEQ multiplex PCR, yet TCRdb's version contains in-frame clones alone and is incomplete. This repertoire comprises about 39,000 clones; its ten largest clones make up 4.5% to 5.5%. A word on this clone: Its antigen is currently unknown. With the read ending 3 residues before the CDR3 end, the germline J gene is used to fill in that end.

The ends lost 3 bases at V and 1 base at J; junction bases unmatched: 2. This CDR3 is 14 amino acids long. The germline V gene has CDR1 SGHAT and CDR2 FQNNGV. The clonotype originates from a woman between 18 and 69 years old with a cervical HPV16 infection that either progressed to CIN3+ or cleared (not recorded which). The sample consisted of blood buffy coat. The genes are TRBV11-2 and TRBJ2-7; TRBD2 matches 8 bases. The CDR3 protein is CASSFAGGSYEQYF. The covered CDR3 bases are TGTGCCAGCAGCTTCGCGGGGGGATCCTACGAG.